This TCR beta chain was captured by sequencing in a study of shared clonotypes between healthy human individuals. Study information: Each donor's CD8 memory used one plate, CD8 naive two, each CD4 subset three.

A word on this clone: Antigen unknown.

General study findings and limits: Owing to a small donor count, the genetic and exposure-history diversity represented was limited. On the whole, naive subsets had larger estimated richness than memory subsets had.

Method: immunoSEQ multiplex PCR; TCRdb's copy keeps in-frame clones and lacks some. The table has 2 million to 2.5 million clones, 80% to 95% seen once. With V trimmed by 6 bases and J by 3 bases, 6 bases remained unmatched. Germline CDR1 reads MDHEN; CDR2 reads SYDVKM. The CDR3 has 15 residues. The TCR comes from a man aged 18 to 30 in good health. Some clones in this sample may be carry-over from other donors' samples. The chain employs TRBV28 and TRBJ2-1, with 9 bases lining up with TRBD1. Material for sequencing was naive CD4+ T cells from PBMCs. Subset noted: CD45RA+ positively selected. CDR3 region: CASSLGTGNYNEQFF. The DNA for the CDR3 is TGTGCCAGCAGCTTGGGGACAGGGAACTACAATGAGCAGTTCTTC.